Sequencing of this T cell receptor beta chain was carried out in a study of radiotherapy plus CTLA-4 blockade in lung cancer. At the level of the study: Objective responses occurred in around 18% of patients; 31% had disease control.

TCRdb keeps only in-frame clones here, not all; method: immunoSEQ multiplex PCR. Of fewer than 75,000 clones in the sample, around 86% were seen once. Study results and limitations: In blood, after radiotherapy plus ipilimumab, tumor-derived TCR clones expanded.

After removal of 4 bases from V and 8 bases from J, the junction contained 8 bases not matched to a gene. This CDR3 spans 14 amino acids. Per germline, CDR1 SGHNT and CDR2 YYREEE (reference sequence). Comment on this clone: Antigen unknown.

The chain recombines TRBV5-4 with TRBJ2-4; 8 bases match TRBD1. The source of this sequence is a human donor with non-small cell lung cancer that progressed on radiotherapy plus ipilimumab. Sequenced material: peripheral blood, taken from a patient treated with radiotherapy plus ipilimumab. As DNA, the CDR3 is TGTGCCAGCAGCATTGGACAGGGTCGGGACATTCAGTACTTC. This encodes CASSIGQGRDIQYF.